This passage covers 9 T cell receptor beta chains from one sample sequenced in a study of CD8 T cells in Susac syndrome. The authors reverse transcribed 0.5 to 1 ug RNA with random hexamers. MiXCR, applied by TCRdb to the immunoSEQ multiplex PCR reads, yields one record per CDR3 protein. This sample has 330,000 or so distinct CDR3 sequences, with approximately 90% found just once. The material sequenced was CD8+ T cells from PBMCs. Every receptor here comes from a human donor with multiple sclerosis.

The V call is TRBV7-3, the J call TRBJ2-1, with TRBD2 identical over 13 bases. The CDR3 is 17 residues long. V was pared by 5 bases and J by 8 bases, with 12 bases of the junction left unmatched. Germline V gene lookup returns CDR1 SGHTA and CDR2 FQGTGA. The CDR3 sequence: CASSAGLAGVMSDEQFF. In nucleotides, the CDR3 is TGTGCCAGCAGCGCCGGACTAGCGGGAGTCATGTCAGATGAGCAGTTCTTC.

The chain combines TRBV9 with TRBJ2-7; 7 bases match TRBD1. The CDR3 is made up of 15 amino acids. Germline V CDR1 and CDR2: SGDLS, YYNGEE. The junction had 13 bases not matched to a gene; V was cut back by 4 bases and J by 6 bases. CDR3 loop: CASSTGTADSFEQYF. DNA for the CDR3: TGTGCCAGCAGCACCGGGACAGCCGATAGCTTCGAGCAGTACTTC.

A few counts support this clonotype. The chain links TRBV29-1 to TRBJ2-1, with 8 bases lining up with TRBD1. This CDR3 spans 13 amino acids. Looked up from germline, CDR1 is SQVTM and CDR2 is ANQGSEA. Losses at the gene ends were 4 bases for V and 5 bases for J; bases not matched to a gene: 4. The CDR3 protein is CSVVGQADNEQFF. In DNA, the CDR3 is TGCAGCGTTGTGGGACAGGCGGACAATGAGCAGTTCTTC.

The chain carries TRBV27 and TRBJ2-7; D not resolved. With 3 bases removed from V and 1 base from J, the gap between germline ends came to 13 bases. CDR3 length: 15 residues. Germline values: CDR1 MNHEY, CDR2 SMNVEV (reference sequence). As DNA, the CDR3 is TGTGCCAGCAGTTTGTCTGGCCTGGGGTCCTACGAGCAGTACTTC. It codes for CASSLSGLGSYEQYF.

This chain joins TRBV19 and TRBJ2-1; 10 bases match TRBD1. Germline trimming cut 2 bases from V and 7 bases from J; bases unmatched to any gene: 5. Germline V lookup: CDR1 LNHDA, CDR2 SQIVND (reference sequence). This CDR3 contains 15 residues. CDR3 nucleotides: TGTGCCAGTAGTATATGGGGACAGGGGAGTAATGAGCAGTTCTTC. It specifies CASSIWGQGSNEQFF.

This chain joins TRBV3-1 and TRBJ2-2, with 7 positions matching TRBD2. This CDR3 region has 16 residues. V lost 5 bases and J lost 4; bases outside the gene matches: 10. Germline values: CDR1 LGHDT, CDR2 YNNKEL (reference sequence). In nucleotides, the CDR3 is TGTGCCAGCAGCTCTCAAGCGGGAACCTTCACCGGGGAGCTGTTTTTT. Its protein product is CASSSQAGTFTGELFF.

The chain couples TRBV3-1 to TRBJ1-1; no firm D call. This CDR3 comprises 11 residues. From germline, CDR1 is LGHDT and CDR2 YNNKEL (reference sequence). Trimming stripped 1 base from V and 8 bases from J, with 5 bases between. The CDR3 is CASSQGAEAFF. The CDR3 DNA follows: TGTGCCAGCAGCCAAGGGGCAGAAGCTTTCTTT.

The chain uses TRBV29-1 and TRBJ2-1, with 11 positions matching TRBD2. The CDR3 covers 15 residues. CDR1 is SQVTM and CDR2 is ANQGSEA in the germline V gene. The V segment lost 0 bases and the J segment 8 bases; nucleotides outside the gene matches: 6. CDR3 sequence (DNA): TGCAGCGTTGAAGATCCCCTAGCGGGAGGATATGAGCAGTTCTTC. It codes for CSVEDPLAGGYEQFF.

This clonotype was observed once. V usage is TRBV27 and J usage is TRBJ1-5; D gene ambiguous. Trimming pared 3 bases from V and 9 bases from J, leaving 12 bases between. Germline loops: CDR1 MNHEY, CDR2 SMNVEV (reference sequence). The CDR3 consists of 13 residues. For the CDR3, the DNA is TGTGCCAGCAGTTTTGGGGAGATGGCGCCCCAGCATTTT. Translated, it gives CASSFGEMAPQHF.